These T cell receptor beta chains were read from a single sample in a study of shared clonotypes between healthy human individuals. TCRdb's copy holds only in-frame clones and misses some; the assay was immunoSEQ multiplex PCR. The data hold approximately 500,000 clones, with around 79% observed a single time. Input material: PBMCs. These receptors all come from a woman in her thirties or forties in good health. Some clones in this sample may be carry-over from other donors' samples. Both conserved end residues are part of each CDR3. Fields, in order: clone size, V gene, J gene, D gene, CDR3 protein, CDR3 DNA. A D gene is named only where the DNA matches it firmly. Not all rows give a size; the values are once, few, many and, for expanded clones, a class.

>NA|TRBV30|TRBJ1-1|NA
CAWSPFGLGGLGNTEAFF
TGTGCCTGGAGTCCCTTCGGCTTGGGTGGGTTAGGGAACACTGAAGCTTTCTTT
>few|TRBV7-2|TRBJ2-5|TRBD2
CASSLSGGSETQYF
TGTGCCAGCAGCTTATCGGGGGGGTCAGAGACCCAGTACTTC
>NA|TRBV18|TRBJ2-7|TRBD1
CASSPTGLSEQYF
TGTGCCAGCTCACCGACAGGGTTGAGCGAGCAGTACTTC
>NA|TRBV7-3|TRBJ2-5|TRBD2
CASSFGREETQYF
TGTGCCAGCAGCTTCGGGAGGGAGGAGACCCAGTACTTC
>few|TRBV4-1|TRBJ2-7|TRBD1
CASSKEGTGLDEQYF
TGCGCCAGCAGCAAAGAAGGGACAGGTCTCGACGAGCAGTACTTC
>NA|TRBV11-2|TRBJ2-7|NA
CASSLNYRGFGEQYF
TGTGCCAGCAGCTTAAATTATCGTGGGTTCGGCGAGCAGTACTTC
>NA|TRBV5-6|TRBJ1-3|NA
CASSPGGTISGNTIYF
TGTGCCAGCAGCCCGGGAGGGACTATCTCTGGAAACACCATATATTTT
>NA|TRBV5-1|TRBJ2-5|NA
CASRGEAETQYF
TGCGCCAGCAGAGGGGAGGCAGAGACCCAGTACTTC
>NA|TRBV28|TRBJ1-5|NA
CASRTQGMWGQPQHF
TGTGCCAGCAGAACCCAGGGGATGTGGGGTCAGCCCCAGCATTTT
>NA|TRBV18|TRBJ2-1|TRBD1
CASSQLGQTKVEQFF
TGTGCCAGCTCACAGCTGGGACAGACTAAGGTGGAGCAGTTCTTC
>NA|TRBV10-1|TRBJ2-7|TRBD2
CASKASGRAEYEQYF
TGCGCCAGCAAGGCTAGCGGGAGGGCAGAATACGAGCAGTACTTC
>NA|TRBV29-1|TRBJ1-2|NA
CSVVWTNYGYTF
TGCAGCGTTGTCTGGACGAACTATGGCTACACCTTC
>NA|TRBV19|TRBJ1-5|TRBD1
CASSDDRGLFNQPQHF
TGTGCCAGTAGTGACGACAGGGGCCTATTTAATCAGCCCCAGCATTTT
>NA|TRBV9|TRBJ2-3|NA
CASSVTSRADTQYF
TGTGCCAGCAGCGTCACTAGTCGTGCAGATACGCAGTATTTT
>many|TRBV27|TRBJ2-3|NA
CASSLAQGSADTQYF
TGTGCCAGCAGTTTAGCCCAGGGAAGTGCAGATACGCAGTATTTT
>NA|TRBV5-8|TRBJ2-5|NA
CASSNARIEETQYF
TGTGCCAGCAGCAACGCCAGAATCGAAGAGACCCAGTACTTC
>many|TRBV2|TRBJ2-1|NA
CASSVGRAQVHEQFF
TGTGCCAGCAGTGTTGGACGAGCTCAGGTGCATGAGCAGTTCTTC
>NA|TRBV7-2|TRBJ2-3|NA
CASSLGGTQSDTQYF
TGTGCCAGCAGCTTGGGCGGTACCCAGTCAGATACGCAGTATTTT
>NA|TRBV21-1|TRBJ2-7|NA
CASSKVEGTRGPSSYEQYF
TGTGCCAGCAGCAAAGTGGAGGGGACACGGGGCCCTAGCTCCTACGAGCAGTACTTC
>NA|TRBV7-3|TRBJ2-1|TRBD2
CASSPGTSPSYNEQFF
TGTGCCAGCAGCCCCGGGACTAGCCCGTCCTACAATGAGCAGTTCTTC
>NA|TRBV19|TRBJ2-1|NA
CASSRPGRSRNEQFF
TGTGCCAGTAGTAGACCGGGAAGGAGTCGTAATGAGCAGTTCTTC
>NA|TRBV19|TRBJ2-1|TRBD2
CASSMSGGRPYNEQFF
TGTGCCAGTAGTATGTCGGGCGGGAGGCCCTACAATGAGCAGTTCTTC
>once|TRBV5-1|TRBJ2-5|NA
CASSIGPLQETQYF
TGCGCCAGCAGCATTGGCCCCCTCCAAGAGACCCAGTACTTC
>NA|TRBV6-1|TRBJ2-1|NA
CASKGFGTQFEQFF
TGTGCCAGCAAGGGCTTTGGTACACAGTTCGAGCAGTTCTTC
>NA|TRBV19|TRBJ2-1|NA
CASKDRNEQFF
TGTGCCAGTAAAGATCGCAATGAGCAGTTCTTC
>NA|TRBV15|TRBJ2-2|TRBD2
CATSRGGRADTGELFF
TGTGCCACCAGCAGAGGTGGGAGGGCCGACACCGGGGAGCTGTTTTTT
>NA|TRBV2|TRBJ1-3|NA
CASSEGGGNSVENTIYF
TGTGCCAGCAGTGAAGGTGGGGGCAACTCTGTCGAAAACACCATATATTTT
>few|TRBV6-1|TRBJ1-2|NA
CASSEAWQDGYTF
TGTGCCAGCAGTGAAGCGTGGCAGGATGGCTACACCTTC
>NA|TRBV5-6|TRBJ2-1|NA
CASSLERGHSYNEQFF
TGTGCCAGCAGCTTGGAGCGGGGACACTCCTACAATGAGCAGTTCTTC
>NA|TRBV18|TRBJ2-2|TRBD1
CASSPTRQGRTGELFF
TGTGCCAGCTCACCAACGAGACAGGGTCGGACCGGGGAGCTGTTTTTT
>NA|TRBV9|TRBJ2-7|TRBD2
CASSVSSLPEGTSGRYEQYF
TGTGCCAGCAGCGTTAGTAGTCTGCCGGAGGGGACTAGCGGGAGGTACGAGCAGTACTTC
>NA|TRBV7-9|TRBJ2-1|TRBD2
CASSHSGLAGSNEQFF
TGTGCCAGCAGCCACAGCGGACTAGCGGGAAGCAATGAGCAGTTCTTC
>NA|TRBV4-1|TRBJ1-1|NA
CASSVSGSTEAFF
TGCGCCAGCAGCGTTTCCGGGAGCACTGAAGCTTTCTTT
>NA|TRBV4-1|TRBJ2-7|NA
CASSQGRDEQYF
TGCGCCAGCAGCCAAGGGAGGGATGAGCAGTACTTC
>NA|TRBV7-8|TRBJ2-7|NA
CASSQSGLGEQYF
TGTGCCAGCAGCCAATCGGGCCTGGGGGAGCAGTACTTC
>NA|TRBV27|TRBJ2-2|NA
CASSLRVQLNTGELFF
TGTGCCAGCAGTTTACGGGTCCAGCTAAACACCGGGGAGCTGTTTTTT
>NA|TRBV29-1|TRBJ1-5|NA
CSVRQGNQPQHF
TGCAGCGTAAGACAGGGCAATCAGCCCCAGCATTTT